These 26 T cell receptor beta chains were sequenced from one sample in a study of cytomegalovirus exposure and HLA in healthy donors. Method: immunoSEQ multiplex PCR; TCRdb's copy keeps in-frame clones and lacks some. Of 150,000 to 200,000 clones listed, about four fifths are singletons. The sequencing input was PBMCs. These receptors all come from a man aged 18 to 29 in good health and CMV-seropositive.

The chain has TRBV7-3 and TRBJ2-7; 7 bases agree with TRBD1. This CDR3 region has 14 residues. CDR1 is SGHTA, CDR2 FQGTGA, per germline. J lost 3 bases, V lost 5 bases, and 7 bases had no gene match. The CDR3 nucleotides are TGTGCCAGCAGCCCGAACCGGGACAGCTACGAGCAGTACTTC. It yields the protein CASSPNRDSYEQYF. The whole variable domain, remainder taken from reference TRBV7-3 and TRBJ2-7, is GAGVSQTPSNKVTEKGKYVELRCDPISGHTALYWYRQSLGQGPEFLIYFQGTGAADDSGLPNDRFFAVRPEGSVSTLKIQRTERGDSAVYLCASSPNRDSYEQYFGPGTRLTVT.

The chain couples TRBV15 to TRBJ2-5; no clear D. Germline V gene sequence: CDR1 LNHNV, CDR2 YYDKDF (reference sequence). The CDR3 runs 15 residues. Deletions cut 0 bases from V and 4 bases from J, with 12 bases between. This CDR3 reads CATSRDRVPGETQYF. Written as DNA, the CDR3 is TGTGCCACCAGCAGAGATCGGGTCCCGGGAGAGACCCAGTACTTC.

The chain uses TRBV2 and TRBJ2-7; 11 nucleotides agree with TRBD2. V shed 4 bases and J 4 bases; nucleotides not matched to a gene: 6. The germline V gene has CDR1 SNHLY and CDR2 FYNNEI. The CDR3 runs to 15 residues. In DNA, the CDR3 is TGTGCCAGCAGTGCAACTAGCGGGGGATCTTACGAGCAGTACTTC. It specifies CASSATSGGSYEQYF.

In DNA form, the CDR3 reads TGTGCCTGGAGGGTAGCGGGAGGGCCCTCCTACAATGAGCAGTTCTTC. Residues: CAWRVAGGPSYNEQFF. This sequence joins TRBV30 and TRBJ2-1; 11 bases are a match to TRBD2. The germline CDR1 and CDR2 sequences are GTSNPN and SVGIG (reference sequence). The CDR3 runs to 16 residues. V gave up 3 bases and J gave up 0 bases; unmatched junction bases: 4.

The chain is built from TRBV7-9 and TRBJ2-1; 7 bases are a match to TRBD2. Trimming took 4 bases from V and 9 from J; bases not matched to a gene: 6. This CDR3 has 13 residues. CDR1 is SEHNR, CDR2 FQNEAQ, per germline (reference sequence). The CDR3 sequence: CASSSGLEAEQFF. As DNA, the CDR3 is TGTGCCAGCAGCTCTGGACTAGAAGCTGAGCAGTTCTTC.

V gene TRBV19 combines with J gene TRBJ2-3; 13 nucleotides agree with TRBD2. The germline V gene has CDR1 LNHDA and CDR2 SQIVND (reference sequence). CDR3 size: 17 residues. V was pared by 5 bases and J by 3 bases, with 8 bases of the junction left unmatched. CDR3 sequence: CASSPSRLAGGTDTQYF. The CDR3 nucleotides read TGTGCCAGTAGTCCAAGCCGACTAGCGGGAGGTACAGATACGCAGTATTTT.

This clone has a single count. The chain uses TRBV6-6 and TRBJ2-1; 8 bases fit TRBD2. From germline, CDR1 is MNHNY and CDR2 SVGAGI (reference sequence). CDR3 size: 13 residues. J gave up 7 bases and V 2 bases, and 1 base lay outside the gene matches. This CDR3 is CASSYPGGNEQFF. Written as DNA, the CDR3 is TGTGCCAGCAGTTACCCGGGGGGGAATGAGCAGTTCTTC.

In nucleotides, the CDR3 is TGCGCCAGCAGCCAACAGGGGGGGAAAGATACGCAGTATTTT. It specifies CASSQQGGKDTQYF. The chain uses TRBV5-1 and TRBJ2-3, with D perhaps TRBD1 (8 bases). Between the trimmed V and J ends, which lost 4 bases and 5 bases, there was a span of 14 bases. Germline lookup yields CDR1 SGHRS and CDR2 YFSETQ. The CDR3 has 14 amino acids.

V gene TRBV4-3 combines with J gene TRBJ1-4, with 8 bases that match TRBD1. V dropped 1 base and J dropped 1; count of bases not matched to a gene: 11. Germline V gives CDR1 LGHNA, CDR2 YSLEER. The CDR3 runs 19 residues. CDR3 region: CASSQVVRQGIKTNEKLFF. The CDR3 bases are TGCGCCAGCAGCCAAGTAGTCCGACAGGGGATAAAAACTAATGAAAAACTGTTTTTT.

The J gene is TRBJ2-1, the V gene TRBV29-1, with 10 bases lining up with TRBD2. CDR3 length: 15 residues. Germline V gives CDR1 SQVTM, CDR2 ANQGSEA. V was clipped by 3 bases and J by 8 bases; unmatched bases: 10. CDR3 residues: CSVESSGRGSDEQFF. For the CDR3, the DNA is TGCAGCGTTGAGTCTAGCGGGAGAGGGTCGGATGAGCAGTTCTTC.

The chain is built from TRBV18 and TRBJ2-7, with 8 bases matching TRBD2. CDR1 and CDR2 from the germline V gene are KGHSH and LQKENI. J was trimmed by 6 bases and V by 0 bases; bases with no gene match: 7. This CDR3 is built from 15 residues. CDR3 sequence: CASSPPVPGGGEQYF. The CDR3 DNA reads TGTGCCAGCTCACCACCGGTGCCGGGAGGGGGCGAGCAGTACTTC.

This clone showed up just once. V is TRBV11-2 and J is TRBJ2-7; 10 nucleotides align to TRBD1. CDR3 length equals 14 residues. With V trimmed by 5 bases and J by 1 base, 2 bases remained unmatched. CDR1 is SGHAT, CDR2 FQNNGV, per germline. This chain's CDR3 is CASSTGQGSYEQYF. DNA for the CDR3: TGTGCCAGCAGCACGGGACAGGGGTCCTACGAGCAGTACTTC.

This clone showed up just a few times. The chain is built from TRBV29-1 and TRBJ1-1; possibly TRBD1 for D (6 bases). Germline assignment: CDR1 SQVTM and CDR2 ANQGSEA. The CDR3 spans 14 residues. V shed 3 bases and J shed 4 bases, with 15 bases lying between them. CDR3 protein: CSVDEGGLGTEAFF. The CDR3 DNA reads TGCAGCGTTGACGAAGGGGGTTTGGGCACTGAAGCTTTCTTT.

This clone came up once. The chain employs TRBV5-1 and TRBJ2-1, with D tentatively TRBD2 (6 bases). Germline assignment: CDR1 SGHRS and CDR2 YFSETQ. The V and J ends lost 3 bases and 10 bases respectively, with 20 bases between them. The CDR3 sequence is 15 residues long. CDR3 in amino acids: CASSWETSFRVEQFF. CDR3 sequence (DNA): TGCGCCAGCAGCTGGGAGACTAGTTTCCGGGTGGAGCAGTTCTTC.

This sequence joins TRBV28 and TRBJ1-5; D is possibly TRBD1 (6 bases). Trimming stripped 4 bases from V and 2 bases from J, with 12 bases between. Germline V gene lookup returns CDR1 MDHEN and CDR2 SYDVKM. CDR3 length equals 15 residues. CDR3 loop: CASSSSHRGNQPQHF. The CDR3 nucleotides read TGTGCCAGCAGTTCTTCCCACAGGGGCAATCAGCCCCAGCATTTT.

This clone was observed at least ten times. The chain carries TRBV11-3 and TRBJ2-7; 8 nucleotides align to TRBD2. The CDR3 has 13 residues. Looked up from germline, CDR1 is SGHNT and CDR2 is YENEEA. V dropped 3 bases and J dropped 6; count of bases not matched to a gene: 4. As DNA, the CDR3 is TGTGCCAGCAGCTTGGCAACTAGCGGCGAGCAGTACTTC. Its protein is CASSLATSGEQYF. Using reference TRBV11-3 and TRBJ2-7 for the parts outside the CDR3, the full variable domain is EAGVVQSPRYKIIEKKQPVAFWCNPISGHNTLYWYLQNLGQGPELLIRYENEEAVDDSQLPKDRFSAERLKGVDSTLKIQPAELGDSAVYLCASSLATSGEQYFGPGTRLTVT.

The CDR3 loop reads CASGLGLNKETQYF. The CDR3 DNA sequence: TGTGCCAGCGGCCTTGGGCTTAATAAAGAGACCCAGTACTTC. The chain joins TRBV9 to TRBJ2-5; unclear D gene. V dropped 7 bases and J dropped 3 bases, with 16 bases sitting between them. CDR1 is SGDLS, CDR2 YYNGEE, per germline. The CDR3 loop spans 14 amino acids.

This chain joins TRBV2 and TRBJ2-1; 7 bases line up with TRBD2. The CDR3 extends over 15 amino acids. CDR1 and CDR2 from the germline V gene are SNHLY and FYNNEI. V gave up 2 bases and J gave up 2 bases; unmatched junction bases: 3. The CDR3 bases are TGTGCCAGCAGTGAAAGGCTAGCGGCCTACAATGAGCAGTTCTTC. It encodes CASSERLAAYNEQFF.

CDR3 in amino acids: CASSPRDRRGGTQYF. CDR3 nucleotides: TGTGCCAGCAGCCCACGGGACAGGCGGGGGGGGACCCAGTACTTC. The gene calls are TRBV5-6 and TRBJ2-5; maybe TRBD2 (9 bases). The CDR3 is 15 amino acids. The V end was cut by 4 bases, the J end by 7 bases, with 20 bases between. Germline lookup yields CDR1 SGHDT and CDR2 YYEEEE.

CDR3 residues: CSVEGNGHETQYF. The CDR3 nucleotides read TGCAGCGTTGAAGGCAACGGTCATGAGACCCAGTACTTC. The chain combines TRBV29-1 with TRBJ2-5, with D unresolved. Germline values: CDR1 SQVTM, CDR2 ANQGSEA. Trimming took off 1 base at V and 5 bases at J, with 11 bases between the two ends. This CDR3 has 13 amino acids.

The chain uses TRBV4-1 and TRBJ2-7; TRBD1 agrees at 10 bases. CDR3 length equals 15 residues. The trim removed 0 bases at V and 4 bases at J, leaving 3 bases unmatched. Germline CDR1 is MGHRA and CDR2 is YSYEKL. The CDR3 coding sequence is TGCGCCAGCAGCCAAGAGACAGGGGGCGGTTACGAGCAGTACTTC. Its translation is CASSQETGGGYEQYF.

This chain connects TRBV9 to TRBJ2-5, with TRBD1 identical over 8 bases. Germline trimming cut 3 bases from V and 0 bases from J; bases unmatched to any gene: 4. This CDR3 is built from 15 residues. Germline V gene data show CDR1 as SGDLS and CDR2 as YYNGEE. CDR3 nucleotide sequence: TGTGCCAGCAGCGGCCAACAGGGGGACCAAGAGACCCAGTACTTC. Protein sequence: CASSGQQGDQETQYF.

This chain connects TRBV27 to TRBJ2-5, with TRBD2 matching 11 bases. Losses at the gene ends were 3 bases for V and 4 bases for J; bases not matched to a gene: 7. The CDR3 runs to 16 residues. Germline V gene sequence: CDR1 MNHEY, CDR2 SMNVEV (reference sequence). CDR3: CASSFLLAGVRETQYF. Written as DNA, the CDR3 is TGTGCCAGCAGTTTCCTACTAGCGGGAGTCAGAGAGACCCAGTACTTC.

This rearrangement joins TRBV7-9 to TRBJ1-1, with D possibly TRBD1 on 5 matching bases. Germline lookup yields CDR1 SEHNR and CDR2 FQNEAQ (reference sequence). The V end was cut by 5 bases, the J end by 1 base, with 14 bases between. The CDR3 covers 15 residues. CDR3 coding DNA: TGTGCCAGCAGCCCGACATCCGGGGGGAACACTGAAGCTTTCTTT. As protein: CASSPTSGGNTEAFF.

As to this clone: Other nucleotide sequences in the sample specify the same CDR3. The chain has TRBV7-2 and TRBJ1-2; 10 bases match TRBD1. V trimming: 5 bases; J trimming: 2 bases; junction bases outside the gene matches: 2. The CDR3 consists of 14 residues. Germline V gene sequence: CDR1 SGHTA, CDR2 FQGNSA. The DNA of the CDR3 is TGTGCCAGCAGCCTGGGACAGGGGAACTATGGCTACACCTTC. This gives the protein CASSLGQGNYGYTF.

CDR3 nucleotide sequence: TGTGCCAGCAAAACCGGGACAGGGGGGTACGAGCAGTACTTC. Protein product: CASKTGTGGYEQYF. The chain employs TRBV6-5 and TRBJ2-7; 11 bases are a match to TRBD1. V was pared by 7 bases and J by 4 bases, with 6 bases of the junction left unmatched. Per the germline V gene, CDR1 is MNHEY and CDR2 is SVGAGI. This CDR3 spans 14 amino acids.